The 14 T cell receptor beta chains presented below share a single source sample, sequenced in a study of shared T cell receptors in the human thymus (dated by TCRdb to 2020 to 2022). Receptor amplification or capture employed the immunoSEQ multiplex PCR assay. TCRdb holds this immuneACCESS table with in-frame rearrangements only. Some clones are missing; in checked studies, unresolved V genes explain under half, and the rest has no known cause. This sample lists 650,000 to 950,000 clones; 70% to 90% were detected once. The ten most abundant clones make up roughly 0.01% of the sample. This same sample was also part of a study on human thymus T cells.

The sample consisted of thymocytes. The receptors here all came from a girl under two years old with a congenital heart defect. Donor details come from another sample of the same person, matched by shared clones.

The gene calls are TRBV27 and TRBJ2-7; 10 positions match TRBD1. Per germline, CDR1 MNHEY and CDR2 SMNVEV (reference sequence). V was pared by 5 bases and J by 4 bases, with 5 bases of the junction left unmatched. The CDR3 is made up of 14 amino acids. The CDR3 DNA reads TGTGCCAGCAGTCCGAGGGACAGGGGTTACGAGCAGTACTTC. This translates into CASSPRDRGYEQYF.

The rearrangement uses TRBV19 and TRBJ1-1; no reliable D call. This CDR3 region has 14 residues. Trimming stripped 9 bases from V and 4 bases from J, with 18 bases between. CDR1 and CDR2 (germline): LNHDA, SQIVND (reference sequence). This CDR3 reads CARDYQEGVTEAFF. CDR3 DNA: TGTGCCAGAGATTACCAAGAGGGTGTCACTGAAGCTTTCTTT. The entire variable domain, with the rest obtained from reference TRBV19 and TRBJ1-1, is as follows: DGGITQSPKYLFRKEGQNVTLSCEQNLNHDAMYWYRQDPGQGLRLIYYSQIVNDFQKGDIAEGYSVSREKKESFPLTVTSAQKNPTAFYLCARDYQEGVTEAFFGQGTRLTVV.

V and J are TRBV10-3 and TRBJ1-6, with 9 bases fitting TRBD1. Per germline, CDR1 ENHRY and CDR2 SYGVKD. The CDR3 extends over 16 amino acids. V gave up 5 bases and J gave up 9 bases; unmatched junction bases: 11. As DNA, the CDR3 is TGTGCCATCAGTCCCCTTAATGACAGGGGGGGTTCACCCCTCCACTTT. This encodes CAISPLNDRGGSPLHF.

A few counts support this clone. Here the CDR3 DNA reads TGTGCCAGCAGCGGCGAGGACGAGCAGTACTTC. It codes for CASSGEDEQYF. V gene TRBV5-4 combines with J gene TRBJ2-7; no clear D. CDR1 is SGHNT and CDR2 is YYREEE in the germline V gene (reference sequence). This CDR3 has 11 residues. V dropped 4 bases and J dropped 5 bases, with 7 bases sitting between them.

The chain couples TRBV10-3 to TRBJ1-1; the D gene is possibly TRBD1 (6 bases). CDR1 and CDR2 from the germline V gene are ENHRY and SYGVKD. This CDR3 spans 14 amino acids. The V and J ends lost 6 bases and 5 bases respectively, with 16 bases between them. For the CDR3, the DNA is TGTGCCATCAGGGAACAGGGAAGTGGGACTGAAGCTTTCTTT. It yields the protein CAIREQGSGTEAFF.

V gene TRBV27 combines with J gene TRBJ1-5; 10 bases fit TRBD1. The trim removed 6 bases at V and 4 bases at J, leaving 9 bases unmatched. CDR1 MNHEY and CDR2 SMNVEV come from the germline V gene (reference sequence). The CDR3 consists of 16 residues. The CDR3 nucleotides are TGTGCCAGCAGGGCCGACGGACAGGGGGAAAATCAGCCCCAGCATTTT. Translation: CASRADGQGENQPQHF.

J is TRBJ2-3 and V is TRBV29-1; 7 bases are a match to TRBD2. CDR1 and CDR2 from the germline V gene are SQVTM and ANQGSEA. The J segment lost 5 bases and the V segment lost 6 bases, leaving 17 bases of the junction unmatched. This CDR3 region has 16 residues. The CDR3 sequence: CSVAPGLGVYRDTQYF. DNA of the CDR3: TGCAGCGTCGCACCTGGACTAGGAGTTTACAGAGATACGCAGTATTTT.

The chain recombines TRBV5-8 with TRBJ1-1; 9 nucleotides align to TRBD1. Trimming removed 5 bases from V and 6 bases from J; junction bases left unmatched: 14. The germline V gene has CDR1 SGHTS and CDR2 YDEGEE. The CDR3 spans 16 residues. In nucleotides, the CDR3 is TGTGCCAGCAGGCCAGGACAGGGGAAACGAGCGGCTGAAGCTTTCTTT. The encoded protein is CASRPGQGKRAAEAFF.

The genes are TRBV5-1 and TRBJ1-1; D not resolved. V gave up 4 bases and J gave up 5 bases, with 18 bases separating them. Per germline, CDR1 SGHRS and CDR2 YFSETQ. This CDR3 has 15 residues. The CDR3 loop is CASSPGSVRRTEAFF. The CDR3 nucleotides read TGCGCCAGCAGCCCCGGGTCTGTACGAAGGACTGAAGCTTTCTTT.

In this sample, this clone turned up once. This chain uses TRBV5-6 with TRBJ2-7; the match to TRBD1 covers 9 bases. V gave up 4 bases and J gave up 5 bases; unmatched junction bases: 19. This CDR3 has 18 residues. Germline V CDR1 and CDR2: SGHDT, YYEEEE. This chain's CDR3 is CASSLGRGQDRGTDEQYF. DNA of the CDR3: TGTGCCAGCAGCCTCGGAAGGGGACAAGACAGGGGGACGGACGAGCAGTACTTC.

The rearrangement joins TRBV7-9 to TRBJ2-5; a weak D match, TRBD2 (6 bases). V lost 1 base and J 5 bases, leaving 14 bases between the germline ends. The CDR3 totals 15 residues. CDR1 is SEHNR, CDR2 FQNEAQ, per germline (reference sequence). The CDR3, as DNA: TGTGCCAGCAGCTTAGGGGCTCTAGCGTCGGAGACCCAGTACTTC. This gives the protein CASSLGALASETQYF. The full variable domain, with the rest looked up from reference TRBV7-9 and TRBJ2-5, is DTGVSQNPRHKITKRGQNVTFRCDPISEHNRLYWYRQTLGQGPEFLTYFQNEAQLEKSRLLSDRFSAERPKGSFSTLEIQRTEQGDSAMYLCASSLGALASETQYFGPGTRLLVL.

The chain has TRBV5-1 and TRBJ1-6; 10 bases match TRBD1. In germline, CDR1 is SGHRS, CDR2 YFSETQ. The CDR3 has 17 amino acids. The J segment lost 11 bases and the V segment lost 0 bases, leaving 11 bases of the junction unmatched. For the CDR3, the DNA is TGCGCCAGCAGCTTGGGGGCGACGGGGACAGGGGTTACACCCCTCCACTTT. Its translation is CASSLGATGTGVTPLHF.

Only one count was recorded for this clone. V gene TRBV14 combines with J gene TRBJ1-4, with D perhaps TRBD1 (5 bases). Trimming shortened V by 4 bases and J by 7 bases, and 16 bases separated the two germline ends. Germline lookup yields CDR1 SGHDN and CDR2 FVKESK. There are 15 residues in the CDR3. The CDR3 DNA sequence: TGTGCCAGCAGCCCATCCGTGGGGGGTTCTGAAAAACTGTTTTTT. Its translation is CASSPSVGGSEKLFF.

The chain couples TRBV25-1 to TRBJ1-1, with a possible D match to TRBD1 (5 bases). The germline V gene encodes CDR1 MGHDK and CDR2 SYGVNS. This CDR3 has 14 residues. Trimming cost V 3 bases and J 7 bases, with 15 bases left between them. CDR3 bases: TGTGCCAGCAGTGAGGCCCATTGGGGCGATGAAGCTTTCTTT. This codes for CASSEAHWGDEAFF.